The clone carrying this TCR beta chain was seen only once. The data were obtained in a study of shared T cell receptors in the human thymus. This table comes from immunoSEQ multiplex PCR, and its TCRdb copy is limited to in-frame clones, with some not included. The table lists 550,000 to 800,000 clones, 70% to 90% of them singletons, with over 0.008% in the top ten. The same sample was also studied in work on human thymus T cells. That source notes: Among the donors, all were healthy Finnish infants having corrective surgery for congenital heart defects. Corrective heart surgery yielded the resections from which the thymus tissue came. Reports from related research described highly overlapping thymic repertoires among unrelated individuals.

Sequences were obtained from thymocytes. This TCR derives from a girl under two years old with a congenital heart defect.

The chain's CDR3 is CASMAGVNGYTF. CDR3 in DNA: TGTGCCAGTATGGCAGGGGTCAATGGCTACACCTTC. The rearrangement joins TRBV19 to TRBJ1-2; a possible D gene is TRBD1 (6 bases). This CDR3 is built from 12 residues. Germline V gene lookup returns CDR1 LNHDA and CDR2 SQIVND (reference sequence). Trimming took 7 bases from V and 6 from J, leaving 12 bases between them.